This T cell receptor beta chain stems from a study of blood T cells in healthy people across ages. Alongside a J-beta primer mix, a sample-barcoded 5' primer served in a second PCR lasting roughly 7 to 11 cycles. MiXCR was run by TCRdb on the 5' RACE reads, yielding one entry per CDR3 protein. The sample records around 1,100,000 distinct CDR3 sequences, roughly two fifths being singletons. This clonotype occurred a few times. CDR3 length: 15 amino acids. The germline V and J ends were trimmed by 5 bases and 4 bases, with 17 bases remaining between them. Germline V gives CDR1 MNHEY, CDR2 SMNVEV (reference sequence).

This rearrangement joins TRBV27 to TRBJ1-2; possible D gene TRBD1, 6 bases. This receptor was obtained from a man younger than 30 in good health. Sequenced: blood. CDR3: CASSLLADRSYGYTF. CDR3 nucleotides: TGTGCCAGCAGTCTCTTAGCCGACAGGTCCTATGGCTACACCTTC.